This entry features one TCR beta chain sequence. Its antigen has not been determined. There are no base qualities to consult, and no much larger clone falls within one base. The germline V gene provides CDR1 SQVTM and CDR2 ANQGSEA. The germline ends are 6 bases apart after V is trimmed by 1 base and J by 0 bases. The CDR3 runs 13 residues from the cysteine to the phenylalanine. CDR3 DNA is the only sequence kept; it has 39 bases, read in frame from the first base. The data belong to a study of shared T cell receptors in the human thymus (dated by TCRdb to about 2021). A note on the overall study: The study examined how self-reactive, shared T-cell receptor alpha chains are generated in the human thymus.

The method behind the library was the immunoSEQ multiplex PCR assay. TCRdb's version of the immuneACCESS table is confined to in-frame rearrangements and falls short of the full clone set. An unresolved V gene accounts for under half of the shortfall where checked; the remainder is of unknown origin. This sample lists 700,000 or so clones; approximately 83% were detected once. The ten largest make up more than 0.01% of the sample. This sample was shared with a second study, whose subject was human thymus T cells. The second paper further reports: The donors were immunologically healthy infants in Finland who had open corrective cardiac surgery for congenital heart defects. Thymus tissue was obtained as surgical resects removed during corrective cardiac surgery. Usage of V and J gene segments appeared to be biased in both the thymic and the peripheral blood repertoires. The related research found that thymic TCR repertoires overlapped highly between unrelated individuals. The study used fewer than ten infant thymus samples plus four related peripheral blood samples to characterize TCR alpha and beta repertoires. Donor ages ranged from about 7 to 244 days, and the cohort comprised 5 to 7 male and a couple of female infants. Thymocytes were mechanically released from the tissue and were stored as pellets of about 9.5-33 million cells at -70 degrees C. Genomic DNA was extracted from frozen cell pellets with a QIAsymphony instrument. The immunoSEQ multiplex PCR assay was used to amplify the TCRB and TCRAD loci from a standardized amount of quality-controlled genomic DNA. The V(D)J region was spanned by amplicons of a length sufficient to cover the CDR3 and to identify V and J genes. Amplicon sequencing was performed on an Illumina platform through the commercial immunoSEQ service. Primer bias and sequencing errors were corrected as previously described, and TCRAD and TCRB were defined on the basis of the IMGT database. Analysis of the repertoires was done with immunoSEQ Analyzer 3.0 and VDJTools and included basic statistics, V/J segment usage, diversity estimates, rarefaction and pairwise overlap. Chao1, ChaoE, Efron-Thisted, Shannon and inverse Simpson indices were used to estimate diversity, which was also estimated on datasets down-sampled to the smallest sample. Repertoire overlap was assessed by strict matching of CDR3 nucleotide sequence, V gene and J gene, and clustering was done by Jaccard-based multidimensional scaling. On average, thymus samples gave 800,000 or so unique TCRB clonotypes, whereas blood samples gave about 84,000.

The TCR comes from a girl less than two years old with a congenital heart defect. Donor details come from another sample of the same person, matched by shared clones. This chain joins TRBV29-1 to TRBJ1-2; the D gene is perhaps TRBD1, from 5 matching bases. The sequencing input was thymocytes. The nucleotide sequence is TGCAGCGTTGAAGGGGGGGCTAACTATGGCTACACCTTC. This is translated as CSVEGGANYGYTF.